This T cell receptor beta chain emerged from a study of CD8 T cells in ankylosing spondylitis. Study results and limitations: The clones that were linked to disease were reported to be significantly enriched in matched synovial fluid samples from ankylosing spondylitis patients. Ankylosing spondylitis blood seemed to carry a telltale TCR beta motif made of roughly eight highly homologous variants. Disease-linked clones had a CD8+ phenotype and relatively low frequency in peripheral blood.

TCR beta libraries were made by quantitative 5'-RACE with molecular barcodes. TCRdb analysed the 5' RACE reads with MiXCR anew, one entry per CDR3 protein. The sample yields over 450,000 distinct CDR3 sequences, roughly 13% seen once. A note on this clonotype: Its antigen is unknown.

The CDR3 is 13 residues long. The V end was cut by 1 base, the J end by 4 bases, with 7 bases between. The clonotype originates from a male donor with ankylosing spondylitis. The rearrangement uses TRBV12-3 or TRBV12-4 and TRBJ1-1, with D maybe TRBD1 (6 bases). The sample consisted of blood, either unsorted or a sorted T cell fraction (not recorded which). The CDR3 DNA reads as TGTGCCAGCAGTTTAGGGACAGTCACTGAAGCTTTCTTT. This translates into CASSLGTVTEAFF.